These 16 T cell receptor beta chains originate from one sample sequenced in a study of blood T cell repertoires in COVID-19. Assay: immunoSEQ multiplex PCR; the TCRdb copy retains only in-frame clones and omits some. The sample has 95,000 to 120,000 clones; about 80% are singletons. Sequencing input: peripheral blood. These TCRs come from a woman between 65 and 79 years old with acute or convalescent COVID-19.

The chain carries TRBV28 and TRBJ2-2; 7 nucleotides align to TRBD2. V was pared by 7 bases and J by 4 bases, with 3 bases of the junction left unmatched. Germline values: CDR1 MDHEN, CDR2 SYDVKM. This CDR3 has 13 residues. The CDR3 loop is CASKRGGTGELFF. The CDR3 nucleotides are TGTGCCAGCAAGCGGGGTGGCACCGGGGAGCTGTTTTTT.

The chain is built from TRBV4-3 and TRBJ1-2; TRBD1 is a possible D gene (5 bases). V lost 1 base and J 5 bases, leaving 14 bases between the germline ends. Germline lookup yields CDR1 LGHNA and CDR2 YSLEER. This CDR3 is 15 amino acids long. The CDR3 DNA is TGCGCCAGCAGCCAAGGACTGGGGGGGGATTATGGCTACACCTTC. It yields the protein CASSQGLGGDYGYTF.

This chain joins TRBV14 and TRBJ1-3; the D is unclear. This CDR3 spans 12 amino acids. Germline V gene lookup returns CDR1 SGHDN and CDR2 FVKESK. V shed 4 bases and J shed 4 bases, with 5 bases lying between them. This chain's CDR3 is CASSPQGNTIYF. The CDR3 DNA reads TGTGCCAGCAGCCCCCAAGGAAACACCATATATTTT.

For the CDR3, the DNA is TGTGCCAGCAGCTTGGTGGCGGCGCAGGAGACCCAGTACTTC. This encodes CASSLVAAQETQYF. The genes are TRBV5-6 and TRBJ2-5; D is unresolved. V gave up 0 bases and J gave up 5 bases, with 11 bases separating them. The germline CDR1 and CDR2 sequences are SGHDT and YYEEEE. The CDR3 runs 14 residues.

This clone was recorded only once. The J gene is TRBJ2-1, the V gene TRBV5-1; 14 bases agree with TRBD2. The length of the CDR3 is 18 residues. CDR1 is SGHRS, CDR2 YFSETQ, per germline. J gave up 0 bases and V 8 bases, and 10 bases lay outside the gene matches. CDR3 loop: CASSTSGRARSSYNEQFF. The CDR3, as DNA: TGCGCCAGTTCGACTAGCGGGAGGGCCAGGAGCTCCTACAATGAGCAGTTCTTC.

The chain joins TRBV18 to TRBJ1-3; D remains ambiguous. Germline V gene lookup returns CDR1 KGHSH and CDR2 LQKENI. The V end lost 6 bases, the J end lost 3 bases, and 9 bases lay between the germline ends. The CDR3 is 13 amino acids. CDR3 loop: CASSQYNGNTIYF. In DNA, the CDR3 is TGTGCCAGCTCGCAATACAATGGAAACACCATATATTTT.

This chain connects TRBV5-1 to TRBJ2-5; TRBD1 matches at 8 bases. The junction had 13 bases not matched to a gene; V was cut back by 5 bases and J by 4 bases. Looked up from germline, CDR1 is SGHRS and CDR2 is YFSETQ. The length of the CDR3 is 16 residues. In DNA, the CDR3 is TGCGCCAGCAGTACCACACCACAGGGGGTGGGAGAGACCCAGTACTTC. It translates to CASSTTPQGVGETQYF.

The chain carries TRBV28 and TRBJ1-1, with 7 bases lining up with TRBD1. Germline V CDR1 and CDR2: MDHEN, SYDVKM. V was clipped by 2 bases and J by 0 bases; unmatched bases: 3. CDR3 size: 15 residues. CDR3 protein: CASSLPTGLNTEAFF. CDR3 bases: TGTGCCAGCAGTTTACCGACAGGGTTGAACACTGAAGCTTTCTTT. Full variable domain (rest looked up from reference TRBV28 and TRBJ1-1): DVKVTQSSRYLVKRTGEKVFLECVQDMDHENMFWYRQDPGLGLRLIYFSYDVKMKEKGDIPEGYSVSREKKERFSLILESASTNQTSMYLCASSLPTGLNTEAFFGQGTRLTVV.

The CDR3 nucleotides read TGTGCCACCAGTGACAGCGCTCGGGGAACGACTGAAGCTTTCTTT. Translated: CATSDSARGTTEAFF. The rearrangement joins TRBV24-1 to TRBJ1-1; the D is unclear. Germline CDR1 is KGHDR and CDR2 is SFDVKD. Trimming took off 4 bases at V and 5 bases at J, with 16 bases between the two ends. There are 15 residues in the CDR3.

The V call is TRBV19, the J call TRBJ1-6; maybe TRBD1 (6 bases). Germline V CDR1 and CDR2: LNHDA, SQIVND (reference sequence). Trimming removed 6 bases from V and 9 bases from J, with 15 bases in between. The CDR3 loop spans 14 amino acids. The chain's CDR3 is CASSFRGPGSPLHF. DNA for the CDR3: TGTGCCAGTAGCTTCAGGGGCCCCGGTTCACCCCTCCACTTT.

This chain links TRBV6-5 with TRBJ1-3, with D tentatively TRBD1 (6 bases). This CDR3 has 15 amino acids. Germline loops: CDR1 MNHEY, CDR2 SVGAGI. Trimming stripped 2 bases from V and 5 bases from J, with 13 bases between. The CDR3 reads CASSYVTGQRNTIYF. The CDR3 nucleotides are TGTGCCAGCAGTTACGTGACAGGCCAAAGAAACACCATATATTTT.

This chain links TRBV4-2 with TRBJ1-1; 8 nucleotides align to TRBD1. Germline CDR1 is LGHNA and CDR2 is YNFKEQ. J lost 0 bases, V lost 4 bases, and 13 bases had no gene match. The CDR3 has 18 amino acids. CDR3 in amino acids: CASSRSGGDPLMNTEAFF. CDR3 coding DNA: TGTGCCAGCAGCCGCTCAGGGGGCGACCCCCTCATGAACACTGAAGCTTTCTTT.

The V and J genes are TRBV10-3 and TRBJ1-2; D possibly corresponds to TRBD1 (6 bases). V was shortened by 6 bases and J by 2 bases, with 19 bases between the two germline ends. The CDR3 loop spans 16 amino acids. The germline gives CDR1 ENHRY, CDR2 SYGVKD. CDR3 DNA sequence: TGTGCCATCAGGAGGGGAGGGGGGGAGCAAAACTATGGCTACACCTTC. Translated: CAIRRGGGEQNYGYTF.

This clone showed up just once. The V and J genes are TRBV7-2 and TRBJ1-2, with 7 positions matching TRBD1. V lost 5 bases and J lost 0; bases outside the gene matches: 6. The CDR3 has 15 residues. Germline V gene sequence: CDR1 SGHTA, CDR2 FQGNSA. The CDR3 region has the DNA TGTGCCAGCAGCGAAACCGGGACAGCTAACTATGGCTACACCTTC. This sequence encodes CASSETGTANYGYTF.

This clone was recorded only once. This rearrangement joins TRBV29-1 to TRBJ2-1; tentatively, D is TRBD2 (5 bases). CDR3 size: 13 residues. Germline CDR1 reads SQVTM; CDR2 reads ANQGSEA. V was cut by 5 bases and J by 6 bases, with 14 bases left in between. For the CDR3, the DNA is TGCAGCGTTTCGACGGGATCGCTCAATGAGCAGTTCTTC. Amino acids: CSVSTGSLNEQFF.

The CDR3 sequence is CASSPGQTYNTEAFF. As DNA, the CDR3 is TGTGCCAGCTCCCCCGGACAGACTTACAACACTGAAGCTTTCTTT. This rearrangement joins TRBV18 to TRBJ1-1, with D possibly TRBD1 on 6 matching bases. Germline CDR1 is KGHSH and CDR2 is LQKENI. Trimming shortened V by 6 bases and J by 2 bases, and 16 bases separated the two germline ends. This CDR3 is built from 15 residues.